The present entry profiles one T cell receptor beta chain with its context. The table came from immunoSEQ multiplex PCR; TCRdb's copy has only in-frame clones and leaves some out. The sample lists roughly 120,000 clones, more than 70% occurring once. The CDR3 extends over 16 amino acids. Trimming at V came to 8 bases and at J to 3 bases, leaving 14 bases not matched to a gene. Germline-derived CDR1 and CDR2 are ENHRY and SYGVKD. This entry comes from a study of blood T cell repertoires in COVID-19. Study details: Sites across the United States, Italy and Spain contributed samples from acute and convalescent COVID-19. In each case, the material was cDNA or gDNA derived from T cells, B-cell-depleted T cells, or PBMCs.

The source of this sequence is a woman aged 70-85 years who had recovered from COVID-19. Sequencing was carried out using peripheral blood. The gene calls are TRBV10-3 and TRBJ2-7; 9 bases fit TRBD1. The CDR3 sequence is CAICDTPGTGRYEQYF. DNA for the CDR3: TGTGCCATCTGCGACACCCCCGGGACAGGGCGCTACGAGCAGTACTTC.